One TCR beta chain is described in this entry. The target antigen is unknown. This record comes from a study of cytomegalovirus exposure and HLA in healthy donors. The study, taken as a whole, reports: About 87% or about 30% of the time was how often most TCR beta V segments were productive, according to an earlier analysis.

Both 60 Vbeta primers and 13 Jbeta primers went into the PCR. Profiling relied on immunoSEQ multiplex PCR, and the TCRdb table lists in-frame clones only, not all of them. The sample holds 100,000 to 150,000 clones. CDR3 size: 15 residues. Germline V CDR1 and CDR2: MGHRA, YSYEKL. The ends were cut back, 2 bases at V and 1 base at J, with 9 bases in the middle. The V call is TRBV4-1, the J call TRBJ1-3, with D possibly matching TRBD1 (6 bases). The material sequenced was PBMCs. This TCR was recovered from a man between 40 and 49 years old in good health and CMV-seronegative. The CDR3 region has the DNA TGCGCCAGCAGCCAACGAACAGGGTCTGGAAACACCATATATTTT. This codes for CASSQRTGSGNTIYF.